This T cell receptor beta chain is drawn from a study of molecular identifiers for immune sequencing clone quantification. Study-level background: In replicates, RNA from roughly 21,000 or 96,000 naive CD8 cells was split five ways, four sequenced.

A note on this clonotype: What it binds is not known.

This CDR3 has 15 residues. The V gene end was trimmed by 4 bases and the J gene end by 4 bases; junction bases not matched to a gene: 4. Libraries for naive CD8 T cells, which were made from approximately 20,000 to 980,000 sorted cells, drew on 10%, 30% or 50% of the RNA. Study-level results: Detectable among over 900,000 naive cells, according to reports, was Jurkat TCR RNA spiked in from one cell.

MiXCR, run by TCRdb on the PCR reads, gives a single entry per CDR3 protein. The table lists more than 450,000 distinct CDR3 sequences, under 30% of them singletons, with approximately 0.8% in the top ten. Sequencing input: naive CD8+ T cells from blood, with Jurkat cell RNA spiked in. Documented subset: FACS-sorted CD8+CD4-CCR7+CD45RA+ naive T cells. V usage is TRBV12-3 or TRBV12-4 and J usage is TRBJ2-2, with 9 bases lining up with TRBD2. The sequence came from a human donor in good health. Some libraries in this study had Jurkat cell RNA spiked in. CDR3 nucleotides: TGTGCCAGCAGTTGGGCGGGGGGGAGCACCGGGGAGCTGTTTTTT. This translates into CASSWAGGSTGELFF.